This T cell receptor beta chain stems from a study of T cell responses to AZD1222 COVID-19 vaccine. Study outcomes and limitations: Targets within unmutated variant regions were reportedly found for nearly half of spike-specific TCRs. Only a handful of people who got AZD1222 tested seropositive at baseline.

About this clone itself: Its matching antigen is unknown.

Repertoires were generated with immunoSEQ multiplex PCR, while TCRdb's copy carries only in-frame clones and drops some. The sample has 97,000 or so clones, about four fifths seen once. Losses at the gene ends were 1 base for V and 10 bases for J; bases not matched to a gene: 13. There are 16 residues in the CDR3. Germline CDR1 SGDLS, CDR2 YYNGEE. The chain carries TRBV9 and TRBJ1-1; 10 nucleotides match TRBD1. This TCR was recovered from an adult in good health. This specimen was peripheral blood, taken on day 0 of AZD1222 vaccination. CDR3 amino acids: CASSVTPTGGPPAAFF. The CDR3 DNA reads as TGTGCCAGCAGCGTAACCCCGACAGGGGGCCCTCCCGCAGCTTTCTTT.